This T cell receptor (beta chain) stems from a study (dated by TCRdb to 2013 to 2016). With regard to the full study: The study set out to test whether tumor-infiltrating Tregs in breast cancer get recruited from blood Tregs or are instead converted in situ from other CD4+ T cell subsets. What the work shows at the level of the full study, not this receptor alone: In terms of TCR gene usage, tumor memory CD4+ T cells clustered together with blood and lymph node memory CD4+ cells, as well as with lymph node naive CD4+ cells. Validation in the larger cohort was restricted to a single TCR beta V-J rearrangement rather than whole repertoires. Among 20 to 25 patients, about 12.9% of tumor Treg TRBV12-4/TRBJ1-2 sequences were shared with naive CD4+ cells, versus under 2% with blood Tregs or memory cells. The greatest overlap of tumor-infiltrating Treg TCR alpha and beta sequences was with tumor naive CD4+ T cells, followed next by blood naive CD4+ T cells.

The Miltenyi Naive CD4+ T Cell Isolation kit was used to purify naive CD4+ T cells, and CD25 microbeads were used to remove Tregs. In a larger group of over 20 breast cancer patients, a single TRBV12-4/TRBJ1-2 rearrangement was sequenced in tumor Tregs and in blood Treg, naive and memory CD4+ cells. Mononuclear cells from lymph nodes or 50 ml of peripheral blood were isolated by Ficoll density gradient centrifugation. Sorted cell populations were confirmed by FACS to exceed 90% purity. The CDR3 goes from the cysteine to the phenylalanine over 14 residues. Of the read, only the CDR3 DNA is kept; its 42 bases are in frame from base 1. Compared with germline, V lacks 6 bases and J lacks 4 bases; bases without a gene match: 7. The library came from multiplex PCR. The sequencing machine was an Ion Torrent PGM. Adaptor-ligated barcode primers were used to amplify TRBV12-4/TRBJ1-2 clonotypes in the roughly 25-patient analysis. TRBV12-4/TRBJ1-2 amplicons from the approximately 22-patient cohort were sequenced on the Ion Personal Genome Machine system. The authors' analysis ran thus. For each of nine subset-tissue groups, sequencing data from the five patients were pooled, and the groups were then compared using unsupervised clustering of TCR gene usage. The Morisita-Horn index, with shared sequences weighted by their contribution to each repertoire, was used to calculate repertoire similarity. TCRdb ran its own pipeline on the public reads, namely fastp trimming at Q25 and MiXCR clone calling, and kept in-frame beta chains. Each record represents a unique CDR3 protein, reported with the most common genes and DNA among its rows. TCRdb assigned the V and J calls; the authors' analysis was not used. The table for this sample lists about 600 distinct CDR3 sequences; 20% to 25% of them were counted only once. The leading ten clones occupy roughly 22% of the sample.

This clonotype is classified as medium-sized (0.01 to 0.1%). The specificity of this receptor is unknown. Base quality data are lacking; no much larger clone is found one base away. The rearrangement combines TRBV12-3 or TRBV12-4 with TRBJ1-2, and TRBD1 aligns with 8 junction nucleotides. This clonotype was obtained from a female donor with breast cancer. Sequencing used naive CD4+ T cells sorted from blood. Taken with the paper, the label for cell subset or site translates to: naive CD4+ T cells, CD4+CD45RA+CD25-. For the CDR3, the sequence is CASSLTGAVYGYTF. The sequence in DNA is TGTGCCAGCAGCCTGACAGGGGCGGTCTATGGCTACACCTTC.